Below, one T cell receptor beta chain is given with its context. The target antigen is unknown. These data come from a study of identical twins. A universal primer site arose from template switching, and cDNA bore unique molecular identifiers. TCRdb analysed the 5' RACE reads with MiXCR anew, one entry per CDR3 protein. Of 550,000 to 700,000 distinct CDR3 sequences in the sample, over 8.5% were seen once. Points from the study as a whole: Excess sharing between twins was weaker in beta out-of-frame sequences. Within cord blood, abundant beta clonotypes carried fewer insertions, but memory repertoires showed no such trend.

Germline V gene data show CDR1 as DFQATT and CDR2 as SNEGSKA (reference sequence). Trimming shortened V by 6 bases and J by 1 base, and 16 bases separated the two germline ends. There are 15 residues in the CDR3. These records were also assigned to another study, of yellow fever vaccine responses in identical twins.

The clonotype comes from a woman aged 18 to 35 in good health. The genes are TRBV20-1 and TRBJ2-4, with D possibly matching TRBD2 (6 bases). The sequencing sample was made of PBMCs. CDR3 loop: CSAVGLLGAKNIQYF. In nucleotides, the CDR3 is TGCAGTGCCGTGGGACTCCTTGGGGCCAAAAACATTCAGTACTTC.